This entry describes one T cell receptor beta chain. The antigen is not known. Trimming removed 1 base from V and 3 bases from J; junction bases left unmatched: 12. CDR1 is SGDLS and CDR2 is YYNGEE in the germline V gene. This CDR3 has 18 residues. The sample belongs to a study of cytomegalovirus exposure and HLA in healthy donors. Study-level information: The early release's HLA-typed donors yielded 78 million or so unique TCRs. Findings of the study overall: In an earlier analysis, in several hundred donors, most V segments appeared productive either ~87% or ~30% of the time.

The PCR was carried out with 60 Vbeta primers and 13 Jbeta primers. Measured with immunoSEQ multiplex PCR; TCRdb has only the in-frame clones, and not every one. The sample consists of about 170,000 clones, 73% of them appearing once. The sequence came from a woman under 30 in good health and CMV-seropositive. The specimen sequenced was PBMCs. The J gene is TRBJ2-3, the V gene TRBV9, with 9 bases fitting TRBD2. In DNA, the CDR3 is TGTGCCAGCAGCGTAAGGAGAGGTGGCGGGGGGGGAACAGATACGCAGTATTTT. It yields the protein CASSVRRGGGGGTDTQYF.